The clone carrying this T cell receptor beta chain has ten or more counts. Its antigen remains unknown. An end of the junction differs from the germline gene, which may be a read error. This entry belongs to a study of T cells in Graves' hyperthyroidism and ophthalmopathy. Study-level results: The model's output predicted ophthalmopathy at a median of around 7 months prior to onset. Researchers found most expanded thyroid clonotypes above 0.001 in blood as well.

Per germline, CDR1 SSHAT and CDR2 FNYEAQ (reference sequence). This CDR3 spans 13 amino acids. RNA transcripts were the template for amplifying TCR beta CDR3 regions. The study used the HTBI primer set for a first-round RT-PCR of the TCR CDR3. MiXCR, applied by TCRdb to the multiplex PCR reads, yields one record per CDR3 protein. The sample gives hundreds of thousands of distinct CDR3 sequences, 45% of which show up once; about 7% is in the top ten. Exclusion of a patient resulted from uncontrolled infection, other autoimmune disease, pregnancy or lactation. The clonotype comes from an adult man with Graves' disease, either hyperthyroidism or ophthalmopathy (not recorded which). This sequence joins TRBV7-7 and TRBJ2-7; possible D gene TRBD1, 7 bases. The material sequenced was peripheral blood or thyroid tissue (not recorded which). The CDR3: CASSGRSGGEQYF. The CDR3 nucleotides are TGTGCTAGCAGCGGCCGATCAGGGGGGGAGCAGTACTTC.